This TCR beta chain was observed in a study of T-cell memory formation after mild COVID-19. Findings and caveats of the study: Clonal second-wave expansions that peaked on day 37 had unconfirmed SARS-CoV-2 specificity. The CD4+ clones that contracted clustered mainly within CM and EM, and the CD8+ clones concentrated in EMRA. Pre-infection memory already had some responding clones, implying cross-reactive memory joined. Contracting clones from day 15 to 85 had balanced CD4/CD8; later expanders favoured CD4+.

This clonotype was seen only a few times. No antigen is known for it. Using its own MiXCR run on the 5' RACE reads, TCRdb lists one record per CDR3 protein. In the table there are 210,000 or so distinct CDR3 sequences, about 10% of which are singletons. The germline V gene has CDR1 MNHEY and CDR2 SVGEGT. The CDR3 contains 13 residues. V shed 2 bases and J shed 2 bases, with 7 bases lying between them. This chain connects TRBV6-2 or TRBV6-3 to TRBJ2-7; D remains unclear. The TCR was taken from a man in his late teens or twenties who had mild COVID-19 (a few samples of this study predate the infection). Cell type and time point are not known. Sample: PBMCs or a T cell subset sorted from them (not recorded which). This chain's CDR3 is CASSYGRTYEQYF. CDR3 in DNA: TGTGCCAGCAGTTACGGCAGGACCTACGAGCAGTACTTC.